This TCR beta chain came from a study of OX40 agonist ivuxolimab in advanced cancers. Describing the broader study: Ivuxolimab was a fully human IgG2 agonistic monoclonal antibody targeting the costimulatory receptor OX40 (CD134). Peripheral TCRbeta sequencing was intended to test whether TCR sequence diversity was altered and clonal T-cell expansion was caused by ivuxolimab. Patients were allowed to have had prior anti-PD-1, anti-PD-L1 or anti-CTLA-4 therapy, and approximately 40% of the dose-escalation patients had previously received checkpoint inhibitors. The paper describes the monotherapy dose-escalation part (N = 52 patients) of the phase I trial of ivuxolimab. Of the 52 patients in dose escalation, approximately 20 had hepatocellular carcinoma, around 15 had melanoma, 9 had renal cell carcinoma and 9 had head and neck cancer. Partial responses occurred in three dose-escalation patients, of whom one had hepatocellular carcinoma and two had cutaneous melanoma. Intravenous ivuxolimab was administered to patients every 2 weeks at six dose levels: 0.01, 0.1, 0.3, 1.5, 3 and 10 mg/kg. In the dose-escalation cohort, 70% to 85% of patients were male, and the mean age was roughly 60 years, with a range of 23 to 79. What the work shows at the level of the full study, not this receptor alone: Which antigens the clonally expanded peripheral T cells were specific for was not determined. Clonal expansion of both CD4+ and CD8+ blood T cells was observed from baseline to week 6 at doses 0.1 to 3.0 mg/kg. In partial responders in the 0.1-3.0 mg/kg groups, normalized peripheral clonal expansion was found to be among the lowest, especially among CD8+ T cells. Low levels of normalized T-cell clonal expansion were also shown by some nonresponding patients. On average, CD8+ T cells showed more expanded clones than CD4+ T cells after ivuxolimab.

The trial excluded patients who had a history of autoimmune disease or who were on systemic immunosuppression. Peripheral blood for TCR sequencing was drawn from every dose cohort at baseline, at cycle 4 day 1 and at cycle 7 day 1. Samples came from an open-label, multicenter, first-in-human phase I dose-escalation trial of ivuxolimab. Adults with locally advanced or metastatic melanoma, renal cell carcinoma, hepatocellular carcinoma or head and neck squamous cell carcinoma were enrolled in the trial. CD4+ and CD8+ T cells were sorted separately from peripheral blood before TCR sequencing. The CDR3 contains 13 residues, cysteine and phenylalanine counted. Of the read, only the CDR3 DNA is kept; its 39 bases are in frame from base 1. Based on the germline V gene, the CDR1 and CDR2 sequences are SGHTA and FQGNSA. For this clone: Its cognate antigen has yet to be identified. No quality values exist for individual bases; no much larger clone is one base distant.

For sequencing of the TCRbeta CDR3 region, genomic DNA was extracted from the sorted cells. The immunoSEQ Assay was used to sequence the TCRbeta CDR3 regions. In its TCRdb copy, this immuneACCESS table keeps in-frame sequences only and misses some clones. Where compared with another copy, unresolved V genes explain less than half of these, and the others have no known cause. In this sample the table shows fewer than 70,000 clones, about 91% of which occur a single time. The ten largest clones add up to about 0.46% of the sample. This TCR was sampled from an adult with an advanced solid tumor such as melanoma, head and neck, liver or kidney cancer. This chain joins TRBV7-2 to TRBJ2-3, with TRBD1 perhaps the D gene, on 5 matching bases. The assigned J gene may be wrong: the sequence end matches TRBJ1-5 better. The sequencing here drew on CD4+ or CD8+ T cells sorted from blood, taken in a trial of the OX40 agonist ivuxolimab. The CDR3 loop reads CASSPGTSGSQHF. In nucleotide form, the sequence is TGTGCCAGCAGCCCTGGGACTAGCGGGAGCCAGCATTTT.